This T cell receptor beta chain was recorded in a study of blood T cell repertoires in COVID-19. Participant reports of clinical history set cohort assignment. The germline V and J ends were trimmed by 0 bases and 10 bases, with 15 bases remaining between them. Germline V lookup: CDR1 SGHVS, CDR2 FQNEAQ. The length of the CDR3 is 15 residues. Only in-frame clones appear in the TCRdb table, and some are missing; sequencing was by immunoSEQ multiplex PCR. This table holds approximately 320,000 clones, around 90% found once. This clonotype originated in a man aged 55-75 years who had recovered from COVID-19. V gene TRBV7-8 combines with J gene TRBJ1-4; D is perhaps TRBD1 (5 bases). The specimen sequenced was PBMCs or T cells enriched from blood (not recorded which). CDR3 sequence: CASSLATAGGVKLFF. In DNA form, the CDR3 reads TGTGCCAGCAGCTTAGCTACAGCGGGGGGGGTAAAACTGTTTTTT.